Listed here is a single T cell receptor (beta chain). V shed 4 bases and J shed 5 bases, with 15 bases lying between them. CDR1 LGHNA and CDR2 YSLEER come from the germline V gene. This CDR3 is built from 15 residues. Authors' processing steps: Amplifying reference gene primers gave estimates of nucleated cell counts. Generated by immunoSEQ multiplex PCR, the TCRdb table keeps only in-frame clones and is missing some. The V and J calls and the clone size are those of that table, but D and trimming were determined from the DNA. The sample contains around 170,000 clones, 80% to 90% of which appear only once. This entry belongs to a study of blood T cell repertoires in COVID-19. In the study overall: The United States, Italy and Spain supplied acute and convalescent COVID-19 samples. T cells, B-cell-depleted T cells, or PBMCs provided the cDNA or gDNA that served as material.

The sequenced sample was peripheral blood. The V call is TRBV4-3, the J call TRBJ1-3; D is undetermined. The sequence was obtained from a man aged 25-45 years with active or convalescent COVID-19. The CDR3 reads CASSPQMERRNTIYF. CDR3 sequence (DNA): TGCGCCAGCAGCCCCCAGATGGAGAGGCGAAACACCATATATTTT.